This TCR beta chain originates from a study of shared clonotypes between healthy human individuals. About this clone itself: What it binds is unknown.

The CDR3 loop spans 16 amino acids. Per the germline V gene, CDR1 is MGHRA and CDR2 is YSYEKL. Between the trimmed V and J ends, which lost 2 bases and 2 bases, there was a span of 15 bases. General study points: Rarefaction exposed incomplete sorted-subset sequencing despite large depth. Naive subsets usually exceeded memory subsets in estimated richness.

This was a deep-level run. Sequenced by immunoSEQ multiplex PCR; TCRdb stores in-frame clones only, minus some. This table has some 1,900,000 clones, roughly 94% appearing once. Naive CD8 cells lacked CD45RO, underwent positive selection for CCR7 and left out terminally differentiated effector memory CD45RA+ cells. Donors had no recently reported acute infections or vaccinations and were HIV-negative. The V gene is TRBV4-1, the J gene TRBJ1-2; a weak D match, TRBD1 (5 bases). The sequence came from a man between 18 and 35 years old in good health. Material: naive CD8+ T cells sorted from blood. The CDR3 is CASSQREGWDNYGYTF. CDR3 sequence (DNA): TGCGCCAGCAGCCAAAGGGAAGGCTGGGACAACTATGGCTACACCTTC.